The rows below give T cell receptor beta chains drawn from one sample of a study of blood T cell repertoires in COVID-19. TCRdb's table, derived via immunoSEQ multiplex PCR, lists solely in-frame clones and lacks some. Of around 200,000 clones listed, approximately 86% are singletons. The sequenced sample was peripheral blood. Receptor source: a man aged 35 to 55 with active or convalescent COVID-19. The CDR3 runs from the conserved cysteine through the conserved F or W. D genes are given only for firm matches. Not all rows give a size; the values are once, few, many and, for expanded clones, a class.

>TRBJ1-1|.|TRBV5-4|.
TGTGCCAGCAGCTTTCGTCAGGGGCGCTACACTGAAGCTTTCTTT
CASSFRQGRYTEAFF
>TRBJ2-3|.|TRBV28|.
TGTGCCAGCAGTCCCAACGGGGGAGATACGCAGTATTTT
CASSPNGGDTQYF
>TRBJ2-7|.|TRBV5-1|TRBD1
TGCGCCAGCAGCCCCGGACAGGTACCCTACGAGCAGTACTTC
CASSPGQVPYEQYF
>TRBJ1-2|.|TRBV4-3|TRBD1
TGCGCCAGCAGCCCGGACAGGCTCGGCTATGGCTACACCTTC
CASSPDRLGYGYTF
>TRBJ2-2|.|TRBV6-5|TRBD2
TGTGCCAGCTCATATAGCGGGGGGACCGGGGAGCTGTTTTTT
CASSYSGGTGELFF
>TRBJ1-3|.|TRBV29-1|.
TGCAGCGTTGCCAGCTCTGGAAACACCATATATTTT
CSVASSGNTIYF
>TRBJ2-5|.|TRBV5-4|TRBD1
TGTGCCAGCAGTAAGGGACAGGGGGCCCAAGAGACCCAGTACTTC
CASSKGQGAQETQYF
>TRBJ1-2|.|TRBV12-5|.
TGTGCTAGTGGTTTGGGGCAGGGGTTAGGCTACACCTTC
CASGLGQGLGYTF
>TRBJ2-5|.|TRBV5-6|TRBD1
TGTGCCAGCAGCGTGGACAGGGGGCGAACGAGAGGAGAGACCCAGTACTTC
CASSVDRGRTRGETQYF
>TRBJ2-2|.|TRBV7-9|.
TGTGCCAGCAGCTCCAGGGTTGTGAACACCGGGGAGCTGTTTTTT
CASSSRVVNTGELFF
>TRBJ1-2|.|TRBV7-6|.
TGTGCCAGCAGCTTAGCATCCACAGGGAACTATGGCTACACCTTC
CASSLASTGNYGYTF
>TRBJ2-3|.|TRBV5-4|TRBD2
TGTGCCAGCAGGGCCAGCGGGGGGGTGGGCACAGATACGCAGTATTTT
CASRASGGVGTDTQYF
>TRBJ2-3|.|TRBV2|.
TGTGCCATCATTAGCGCAATTAGCACAGATACGCAGTATTTT
CAIISAISTDTQYF
>TRBJ2-7|.|TRBV6-1|TRBD1
TGTGCCAGCAGTGATGGGACAGGGAGCGAGCAGTACTTC
CASSDGTGSEQYF
>TRBJ2-1|.|TRBV11-2|.
TGTGCCAGCAGCTTAGGGTCAGCGGCTAGCGCGGCCCTCTTC
CASSLGSAASAALF
>TRBJ2-2|once|TRBV7-9|TRBD2
TGTGCCAGCAGCCCTAGCGGAGACACGAACACCGGGGAGCTGTTTTTT
CASSPSGDTNTGELFF
>TRBJ2-6|.|TRBV7-3|.
TGTGCCAGCAGCTCCCCCAGAGGTTATGGGGCCAACGTCCTGACTTTC
CASSSPRGYGANVLTF
>TRBJ2-1|.|TRBV11-3|.
TGTGCCAGCAGCTTTTCAGTCAATGAGCAGTTCTTC
CASSFSVNEQFF
>TRBJ1-6|.|TRBV25-1|TRBD1
TGTGCCAGCAGTGTTCGGGACAGGGTTTCACCCCTCCACTTT
CASSVRDRVSPLHF
>TRBJ1-3|.|TRBV10-3|.
TGTGCCATCACTTCCAGGATCTCTGGAAACACCATATATTTT
CAITSRISGNTIYF
>TRBJ1-4|.|TRBV6-5|.
TGTGCCAGCAGCCAGACAGACCATGAAAAACTGTTTTTT
CASSQTDHEKLFF
>TRBJ1-1|once|TRBV24-1|TRBD1
TGTGCCACCAGTGAGGACAGGGGGATTCCTGAAGCTTTCTTT
CATSEDRGIPEAFF
>TRBJ2-7|.|TRBV7-3|TRBD2
TGTGCCAGCAGCCCACCGGGACTAGCATTTGTCGAGCAGTACTTC
CASSPPGLAFVEQYF
>TRBJ1-6|.|TRBV6-5|TRBD1
TGTGCCAGCAGTTACTCAGGCAGGGGGAATTCACCCCTCCACTTT
CASSYSGRGNSPLHF
>TRBJ1-3|.|TRBV5-1|.
TGCGCCAGCAGCTTACAGGGTTCTGGAAACACCATATATTTT
CASSLQGSGNTIYF
>TRBJ2-2|.|TRBV29-1|.
TGCAGCGTTGAGGTAGGCGGCGGCACCGGGGAGCTGTTTTTT
CSVEVGGGTGELFF
>TRBJ1-5|.|TRBV6-2/TRBV6-3|.
TGTGCCAGCAGCGACGATGGGGGCTGGAATCAGCCCCAGCATTTT
CASSDDGGWNQPQHF
>TRBJ2-7|.|TRBV4-2|.
TGTGCCAGCAGCCAAGACCCCCAAATGGGCCACGAGCAGTACTTC
CASSQDPQMGHEQYF
>TRBJ1-1|once|TRBV18|TRBD1
TGTGCCAGCTCATCAGGGGGGACTGAAGCTTTCTTT
CASSSGGTEAFF
>TRBJ2-7|.|TRBV6-5|.
TGTGCCAGCAGGGTAGACTACGAGCAGTACTTC
CASRVDYEQYF
>TRBJ2-1|once|TRBV20-1|TRBD2
TGCAGTGCTGGACTAGTCGATGAGCAGTTCTTC
CSAGLVDEQFF
>TRBJ2-5|once|TRBV5-1|.
TGCGCCAGCAGTTCGGAGACAGGGAGGGAGACCCAGTACTTC
CASSSETGRETQYF
>TRBJ1-1|once|TRBV5-1|TRBD1
TGCGCCAGCGGCCAGACAGGGTTCACTGAAGCTTTCTTT
CASGQTGFTEAFF
>TRBJ1-2|.|TRBV27|.
TGTGCCAGCAATGGGGGGACTGGCTACACCTTC
CASNGGTGYTF
>TRBJ1-3|.|TRBV9|.
TGTGCCAGCAGCGTATACGGTCCCAACACCATATATTTT
CASSVYGPNTIYF
>TRBJ1-1|.|TRBV19|TRBD1
TGTGCCAGTAGAACCACAGGGGGCACTGAAGCTTTCTTT
CASRTTGGTEAFF
>TRBJ1-6|once|TRBV7-9|.
TGTGCCAGCAGCTCCCGAGATAATTCACCCCTCCACTTT
CASSSRDNSPLHF
>TRBJ1-5|once|TRBV9|.
TGTGCCAGCAGCGTAGATCACGGGAATCAGCCCCAGCATTTT
CASSVDHGNQPQHF
>TRBJ1-1|.|TRBV18|.
TGTGCCAGCTCACCGACAGACCAGAACACTGAAGCTTTCTTT
CASSPTDQNTEAFF
>TRBJ2-5|.|TRBV5-6|TRBD1
TGTGCCAGCAGGAGGGACAGCCTGGAAGAGACCCAGTACTTC
CASRRDSLEETQYF
>TRBJ1-6|.|TRBV5-1|TRBD1
TGCGCCAGCAGCTTGGCGGGACAGCAGGAGTCACCCCTCCACTTT
CASSLAGQQESPLHF
>TRBJ2-1|.|TRBV28|.
TGTGCCAGCAGTTTCGAACGTACAGGGTGGGTTGCCAATGAGCAGTTCTTC
CASSFERTGWVANEQFF